These 19 T cell receptor beta chains originate from one sample sequenced in a study of low-dose radiotherapy and immunotherapy resistance in tumors. Noted time point: before trial treatment. TRAV- and TRBV-specific primers, spanning alpha and beta chains, primed first-strand cDNA. TCRs underwent roughly 19 PCR cycles of amplification with a constant-region primer and V-primer adapter. A single record per CDR3 protein comes from TCRdb applying MiXCR to the reads. The sample contains tens of thousands of distinct CDR3 sequences, roughly a sixth of which appear only once. Sequencing was performed on PBMCs, taken before treatment. These receptors all stem from a male donor with prostate cancer.

The table lists this clonotype with many counts. The CDR3 region has the DNA TGTGCCAGCAGTGGACAGCCTAATGAAAAACTGTTTTTT. This gives the protein CASSGQPNEKLFF. This sequence joins TRBV2 and TRBJ1-4; a weak D match, TRBD1 (5 bases). The CDR3 length is 13 residues. V dropped 4 bases and J dropped 3 bases, with 6 bases sitting between them. CDR1 SNHLY and CDR2 FYNNEI come from the germline V gene. The full variable domain, its missing parts supplied by reference TRBV2 and TRBJ1-4, is EPEVTQTPSHQVTQMGQEVILRCVPISNHLYFYWYRQILGQKVEFLVSFYNNEISEKSEIFDDQFSVERPDGSNFTLKIRSTKLEDSAMYFCASSGQPNEKLFFGSGTQLSVL.

This clonotype was seen many times. The chain has TRBV10-2 and TRBJ1-1; D call uncertain. Trimming shortened V by 3 bases and J by 7 bases, and 12 bases separated the two germline ends. Looked up from germline, CDR1 is WSHSY and CDR2 is SAAADI. There are 13 residues in the CDR3. Here the CDR3 DNA reads TGCGCCAGCAGTGACAGAGACCCTGGTGAAGCTTTCTTT. Translating gives CASSDRDPGEAFF.

This clonotype was recorded many times. The J gene is TRBJ2-1, the V gene TRBV29-1; no reliable D call. V was cut by 7 bases and J by 0 bases, with 13 bases left in between. Germline V CDR1 and CDR2: SQVTM, ANQGSEA. This CDR3 comprises 14 residues. This CDR3 is CSGKRADSYNEQFF. The CDR3 nucleotides are TGCAGCGGGAAACGCGCCGACTCCTACAATGAGCAGTTCTTC.

This clonotype was picked up many times. A junction boundary mismatches the germline segment, possibly from a read error. V usage is TRBV6-4 and J usage is TRBJ1-5, with a tentative D call TRBD1 (6 bases). The V gene's germline CDR1 is MRHNA and CDR2 SNTAGT. The CDR3 totals 18 residues. CDR3 protein: CARSSPRTVRVSDQPQHF. The CDR3 DNA is TGTGCCCGCAGCTCGCCTCGGACAGTGAGGGTCTCGGATCAGCCCCAGCATTTT.

This clonotype was counted ten times or more. V and J are TRBV20-1 and TRBJ2-3; D is undetermined. This CDR3 comprises 11 residues. In germline, CDR1 is DFQATT, CDR2 SNEGSKA (reference sequence). Trimming stripped 3 bases from V and 5 bases from J, with 6 bases between. The CDR3 spells CSASFEDTQYF. The CDR3 coding sequence is TGCAGTGCTAGTTTCGAAGATACGCAGTATTTT.

This clonotype was detected only a few times. The chain is built from TRBV12-3 or TRBV12-4 and TRBJ2-7; 7 positions match TRBD1. The trim removed 6 bases at V and 1 base at J, leaving 12 bases unmatched. The CDR3 has 16 amino acids. CDR3 amino acids: CASSPRQGSWSYEQYF. The DNA of the CDR3 is TGTGCCAGCAGCCCCCGACAGGGATCTTGGTCCTACGAGCAGTACTTC.

In its sample, this clonotype was seen many times. The chain couples TRBV11-1 to TRBJ2-2, with unresolved D. CDR3 size: 15 residues. CDR1 and CDR2 from the germline V gene are SGHAT and FQDESV (reference sequence). The ends were cut back, 5 bases at V and 0 bases at J, with 10 bases in the middle. The CDR3 bases are TGTGCCAGCAGCGCCTCTTGGACGAACACCGGGGAGCTGTTTTTT. It encodes CASSASWTNTGELFF.

In its sample, this clonotype was seen many times. The rearrangement joins TRBV5-4 to TRBJ2-3, with 11 bases lining up with TRBD2. CDR1 SGHNT and CDR2 YYREEE come from the germline V gene (reference sequence). The CDR3 has 16 residues. With 4 bases clipped from V and 5 bases from J, the junction kept 9 bases outside the gene matches. The DNA for the CDR3 is TGTGCCAGCAGCATAAAGACTAGCGGGGCCGGAGATACGCAGTATTTT. As protein: CASSIKTSGAGDTQYF.

This clonotype was detected ten times or more. V is TRBV10-2 and J is TRBJ2-7; TRBD2 matches 10 bases. With 1 base clipped from V and 1 base from J, the junction kept 1 base outside the gene matches. Per germline, CDR1 WSHSY and CDR2 SAAADI. The CDR3 spans 15 residues. The CDR3 DNA reads TGCGCCAGCAGTGAGTATAGCGGGGGGTCCTACGAGCAGTACTTC. Translating gives CASSEYSGGSYEQYF.

This clonotype has ten or more counts. The CDR3 DNA follows: TGTGCCAGCATGCGGGCTAGCGGGGGGGCTTATAACGAGCAGTACTTC. Amino acids: CASMRASGGAYNEQYF. The chain has TRBV6-5 and TRBJ2-7; 12 nucleotides line up with TRBD2. The CDR3 extends over 16 amino acids. The trim removed 7 bases at V and 5 bases at J, leaving 12 bases unmatched. The germline gives CDR1 MNHEY, CDR2 SVGAGI.

Remarks on this clonotype: A read error likely explains this, since a far larger clone differs by one base. This chain joins TRBV7-2 and TRBJ2-1; D remains unclear. This CDR3 has 15 residues. V lost 2 bases and J lost 10, with 18 bases in between. Germline CDR1 is SGHTA and CDR2 is FQGNSA. CDR3 coding DNA: TGTGCCAGCAGCTTATCCCCCGTTCCTCCTTACGAGCAGTTCTTC. This translates into CASSLSPVPPYEQFF.

At least ten counts were recorded for this clonotype. The chain is built from TRBV29-1 and TRBJ2-7; D is undetermined. The CDR3 has 11 amino acids. V lost 5 bases and J 1 base, leaving 6 bases between the germline ends. Germline CDR1 is SQVTM and CDR2 is ANQGSEA. The CDR3 spells CSVMLSYEQYF. The CDR3 region has the DNA TGCAGCGTTATGTTGTCCTACGAGCAGTACTTC.

This clonotype was detected many times. CDR3 residues: CASSPTPNYGYTF. CDR3 in DNA: TGTGCCAGCAGCCCGACACCAAACTATGGCTACACCTTC. The chain joins TRBV5-6 to TRBJ1-2; D is unresolved. This CDR3 has 13 amino acids. V was clipped by 4 bases and J by 2 bases, with 9 bases between them. Germline CDR1 and CDR2: SGHDT and YYEEEE. Using reference TRBV5-6 and TRBJ1-2 for the parts outside the CDR3, the full variable domain is DAGVTQSPTHLIKTRGQQVTLRCSPKSGHDTVSWYQQALGQGPQFIFQYYEEEERQRGNFPDRFSGHQFPNYSSELNVNALLLGDSALYLCASSPTPNYGYTFGSGTRLTVV.

This clonotype was seen ten or more times. V and J are TRBV2 and TRBJ2-3; 8 bases are shared with TRBD2. The germline V gene has CDR1 SNHLY and CDR2 FYNNEI. This CDR3 is 16 amino acids long. The V and J ends lost 7 bases and 0 bases, in that order; junction bases with no gene match: 9. The CDR3 spells CASTSTSATSTDTQYF. Written as DNA, the CDR3 is TGTGCCAGCACTTCGACTAGCGCAACTAGCACAGATACGCAGTATTTT.

This clonotype was recorded many times. The chain combines TRBV20-1 with TRBJ1-5, with TRBD1 matching 11 bases. Losses at the gene ends were 6 bases for V and 1 base for J; bases not matched to a gene: 11. This CDR3 region has 17 residues. The germline CDR1 and CDR2 sequences are DFQATT and SNEGSKA (reference sequence). CDR3 sequence: CSAIGTGGWGSNQPQHF. For the CDR3, the DNA is TGCAGTGCGATCGGGACAGGGGGATGGGGCAGCAATCAGCCCCAGCATTTT.

This clonotype was observed many times. The chain couples TRBV20-1 to TRBJ2-5; D unresolved. The V end was cut by 0 bases, the J end by 4 bases, with 18 bases between. This CDR3 is 16 amino acids long. Germline V CDR1 and CDR2: DFQATT, SNEGSKA (reference sequence). CDR3 loop: CSARDPRPDGGETQYF. The CDR3 DNA follows: TGCAGTGCTAGAGATCCGAGACCGGACGGCGGAGAGACCCAGTACTTC.

This clonotype was found many times. The V and J genes are TRBV7-2 and TRBJ1-1, with TRBD1 matching over 9 bases. CDR3 length: 15 residues. The V gene end was trimmed by 3 bases and the J gene end by 5 bases; junction bases not matched to a gene: 7. Germline assignment: CDR1 SGHTA and CDR2 FQGNSA. The chain's CDR3 is CASSFPGQGRTEAFF. The CDR3 bases are TGTGCCAGCAGCTTCCCGGGACAGGGAAGGACTGAAGCTTTCTTT.

This clonotype was seen repeatedly, ten times or more. This chain uses TRBV7-6 with TRBJ2-3; D perhaps matches TRBD1 (6 bases). Germline V CDR1 and CDR2: SGHVS, FNYEAQ. Trimming shortened V by 4 bases and J by 2 bases, and 10 bases separated the two germline ends. This CDR3 contains 14 residues. CDR3 loop: CASSSAGVTDTQYF. The CDR3 nucleotides are TGTGCCAGCAGCTCCGCAGGGGTCACAGATACGCAGTATTTT.

This clonotype came up many times. The chain couples TRBV6-5 to TRBJ1-6; D gene ambiguous. CDR3 length equals 16 residues. Trimming took off 5 bases at V and 0 bases at J, with 11 bases between the two ends. Germline CDR1 reads MNHEY; CDR2 reads SVGAGI. The CDR3 DNA is TGTGCCAGCAGTCCCAATTTACCCTCCTATAATTCACCCCTCCACTTT. Protein product: CASSPNLPSYNSPLHF.